In its sample, the clone carrying this T cell receptor beta chain was seen many times. Its antigen remains unknown. Looked up from germline, CDR1 is KGHSH and CDR2 is LQKENI. There are 15 residues in the CDR3. V shed 3 bases, J shed 1 base, and the junction held 5 bases outside the gene matches. This sample was included in a study of T cells in Graves' hyperthyroidism and ophthalmopathy. Study results and caveats: Stable hyperthyroidism was told apart from ophthalmopathy by a model built on 13 V-J features. Blood also carried most thyroid clonotypes expanded above 0.001. Model predictions of ophthalmopathy came a median roughly 6.4 months before onset.

Amplified TCR beta CDR3 regions came from RNA transcripts. TCR CDR3 regions were first amplified by RT-PCR with HTBI primers. Each CDR3 protein is one row after TCRdb ran MiXCR on the multiplex PCR reads. The sample comprises more than 300,000 distinct CDR3 sequences, about a sixth of which are singletons, and approximately 33% rests with the top ten. Sequencing used blood. This TCR was recovered from a woman in her twenties or thirties with Graves' hyperthyroidism that later progressed to Graves' ophthalmopathy. The J gene is TRBJ2-5, the V gene TRBV18; 7 bases are shared with TRBD2. CDR3 DNA: TGTGCCAGCTCACCGGGAGCGGGACTCCAAGAGACCCAGTACTTC. Translation: CASSPGAGLQETQYF.